These 3 T cell receptor beta chains share one sample of origin, sequenced in a study of Graves' ophthalmopathy and Graves' hyperthyroidism. Amplification of the TCR beta CDR3 regions used RNA transcripts (as template). HTBI primers served in a first-round RT-PCR, which a second-round multiplex PCR followed. TCRdb fed the multiplex PCR reads into MiXCR, producing one record per CDR3 protein. This sample has approximately 1.2 million distinct CDR3 sequences, with 35% to 40% found just once. The sequencing sample was made of peripheral blood or thyroid tissue (not recorded which). These receptors all come from an adult man with Graves' hyperthyroidism.

This clonotype has at least ten counts. V and J are TRBV7-6 and TRBJ2-6, with 12 bases fitting TRBD1. Germline trimming cut 3 bases from V and 2 bases from J; bases unmatched to any gene: 11. This CDR3 has 20 amino acids. The germline CDR1 and CDR2 sequences are SGHVS and FNYEAQ. Here the CDR3 DNA reads TGTGCCAGCAGCTTGCGTGGGGACGGGACAGGGGGCACTGGGGCCAACGTCCTGACTTTC. As protein: CASSLRGDGTGGTGANVLTF.

A remark on this clonotype: This may stem from a read error, because a much larger clone lies one nucleotide away. The chain links TRBV20-1 to TRBJ2-5, with TRBD2 matching over 7 bases. Germline V CDR1 and CDR2: DFQATT, SNEGSKA (reference sequence). This CDR3 contains 14 residues. The junction had 13 bases not matched to a gene; V was cut back by 5 bases and J by 7 bases. CDR3 residues: CSAGRGGGEVTQYF. In nucleotides, the CDR3 is TGCAGTGCTGGTCGGGGTGGGGGGGAAGTGACCCAGTACTTC.

Many counts were recorded for this clonotype. The chain employs TRBV14 and TRBJ2-7; D perhaps matches TRBD1 (6 bases). Trimming left V 4 bases short and J 4 bases short, with 17 bases between. CDR3 length: 15 residues. From germline, CDR1 is SGHDN and CDR2 FVKESK. The DNA for the CDR3 is TGTGCCAGCAGCCGAATGGACAGAACCTCGTACGAGCAGTACTTC. Protein: CASSRMDRTSYEQYF.